A single T cell receptor beta chain is shown here with its context. No antigen is known for it. The data are from a study of T cell responses to AZD1222 COVID-19 vaccine. Study results and caveats: Clonal diversity may have been underestimated in mostly white British donors. No repertoire was sampled before or during the peak T cell response, only after it.

TCRdb's copy holds only in-frame clones and misses some; the assay was immunoSEQ multiplex PCR. The table includes 95,000 to 100,000 clones, approximately 90% detected once. Trimming at V came to 0 bases and at J to 3 bases, leaving 8 bases not matched to a gene. The CDR3 sequence is 16 residues long. CDR1 is SGDLS, CDR2 YYNGEE, per germline. The starting material was peripheral blood, obtained on day 0 of AZD1222 vaccination. V is TRBV9 and J is TRBJ1-1; TRBD1 aligns across 7 bases. The TCR sequence derives from an adult in good health. As DNA, the CDR3 is TGTGCCAGCAGCGTAGCTCCCCTTACAGGGGACACTGAAGCTTTCTTT. Translating it yields CASSVAPLTGDTEAFF.